This T cell receptor beta chain was profiled in a study of blood T cell repertoires in COVID-19 (dated by TCRdb to the early 2020s). Context from the whole study: Samples covering the acute and convalescent phases of COVID-19 were provided by collaborators in the United States, Italy and Spain. The prospective study material was composed of cDNA or gDNA derived from T cells, B-cell-depleted T cells, or PBMCs. Deeply sampled blood TCRbeta repertoires from subjects exposed to, actively infected with, or recovered from COVID-19 were included in the dataset. A freely available public database, intended as a resource for researchers studying the immune response to SARS-CoV-2, is where the repertoires were released. Samples came from the ongoing ImmuneRACE study (first 160 participants) plus 1,254 subjects from 6 global collaborators. The sample metadata nearly always contained a de-identified subject ID, COVID-19 status, age in years and sex. Where available, HLA class I and class II types were obtained from metadata supplied by the sample provider rather than from assay-based typing.

TCRbeta CDR3 regions were amplified from genomic DNA using the immunoSEQ Assay, a bias-controlled multiplex PCR. Processing in the source paper ran as follows. The number of nucleated cells in each sample was estimated from the amplification of reference gene primers within the assay. To quantify the absolute abundance of each unique TCRbeta CDR3 rearrangement, sequence reads were collapsed and filtered. For each sample, productive Simpson clonality was calculated as the square root of Simpson's diversity index across productive rearrangements. TCRdb took this table from immuneACCESS and kept in-frame rearrangements with V and J called. Such tables lack part of the clones; where checked against another copy, unresolved V genes explain under half of the gap, and the rest is unexplained. The V and J calls and the clone size are those of that table, but D and trimming were determined from the DNA. The sample contains over 150,000 clones, nearly 90% of them found a single time. In total, the top ten clones hold under 2% of the sample.

Another Seattle source contributed samples from volunteer blood donors who had recovered from COVID-19. Collaborating institutions collected whole blood in K2EDTA tubes following their own protocols. For TCRbeta analysis, collaborators shipped samples in one of three forms: frozen whole blood, isolated PBMCs, or DNA extracted from either of those sample types. Beyond this particular receptor, the publication reports: The quantity of clinical and demographic metadata differed by source and by participant and was supplied without curation.

Turning to this clone: Its antigen remains unidentified. Base qualities are not provided; no much larger clone lies one nucleotide away.

The CDR3 holds 13 amino acids from the cysteine to the phenylalanine. The kept DNA is CDR3 alone, 39 bases in frame from the first base. The V end loses 0 bases and the J end loses 8 bases, and a stretch of 8 bases separates them. Per the germline V gene, SGHNT is the CDR1 and YENEEA is the CDR2. The V and J segments used are TRBV11-3 and TRBJ2-1, with TRBD1 tentatively as D gene (5 bases match). Sequences were obtained from peripheral blood. This TCR came from a young man who had recovered from COVID-19. The DNA is as follows: TGTGCCAGCAGCTTAGATCTCAGGGATGAGCAGTTCTTC. Its protein product is CASSLDLRDEQFF.